These 29 T cell receptor beta chains share one sample of origin, sequenced in a study of T-cell memory formation after mild COVID-19. Each CDR3 protein gets one entry after TCRdb re-called the 5' RACE reads with MiXCR. The sample has hundreds of thousands of distinct CDR3 sequences; approximately 18% are singletons. The material sequenced was PBMCs or a T cell subset sorted from them (not recorded which). These receptors all stem from an adult woman who had mild COVID-19 (a few samples of this study predate the infection). Cell type and time point are not known.

In its sample, this clonotype was seen a few times. J is TRBJ2-1 and V is TRBV9; D may be TRBD2 (7 bases). The CDR3 spans 18 residues. V was pared by 0 bases and J by 5 bases, with 21 bases between. Germline CDR1 SGDLS, CDR2 YYNGEE. Here the CDR3 DNA reads TGTGCCAGCAGCGTAGATGGGAGGGGCAGGGGTCTCCACAATGAGCAGTTCTTC. Residues: CASSVDGRGRGLHNEQFF. Using reference TRBV9 and TRBJ2-1 for the parts outside the CDR3, the full variable domain is DSGVTQTPKHLITATGQRVTLRCSPRSGDLSVYWYQQSLDQGLQFLIQYYNGEERAKGNILERFSAQQFPDLHSELNLSSLELGDSALYFCASSVDGRGRGLHNEQFFGPGTRLTVL.

This clonotype came up a few times. The rearrangement links TRBV7-2 to TRBJ2-2, with D perhaps being TRBD1 or TRBD2 (6 bases each). This CDR3 comprises 16 residues. V lost 1 base, J lost 3 bases, and 12 bases lay in between. Germline values: CDR1 SGHTA, CDR2 FQGNSA. CDR3 sequence: CASSLDRGAYTGELFF. The CDR3 nucleotides are TGTGCCAGCAGCTTAGATAGGGGGGCCTACACCGGGGAGCTGTTTTTT.

This clonotype showed up just a few times. V usage is TRBV10-3 and J usage is TRBJ1-2; D unclear. Germline V gene data show CDR1 as ENHRY and CDR2 as SYGVKD. V lost 10 bases and J 8 bases, leaving 20 bases between the germline ends. The CDR3 has 13 residues. For the CDR3, the DNA is TGTGCCACGGCCCGCGGCGCGTCGGGGGGCTACACCTTC. Translation gives CATARGASGGYTF.

The rearrangement joins TRBV7-9 to TRBJ2-7, with D unclear. From germline, CDR1 is SEHNR and CDR2 FQNEAQ (reference sequence). This CDR3 is built from 13 residues. With 6 bases removed from V and 0 bases from J, the gap between germline ends came to 9 bases. CDR3 sequence (DNA): TGTGCCAGCAGACTGGGGTCCTCCTACGAGCAGTACTTC. Its protein product is CASRLGSSYEQYF.

To note about this clonotype: This may be a read error, as it is one base from a much larger clone. V is TRBV5-6 and J is TRBJ2-5; 9 nucleotides align to TRBD2. Germline-derived CDR1 and CDR2 are SGHDT and YYEEEE. The CDR3 length is 15 residues. The CDR3 bases are TGTGCCAGCACCTTGGGACGAGCGGGAGGAGAGACCCAGTACTTC. Protein: CASTLGRAGGETQYF.

There are a few counts of this clonotype. This sequence joins TRBV29-1 and TRBJ2-1; 10 nucleotides agree with TRBD2. This CDR3 has 17 amino acids. V lost 2 bases to trimming and J lost 7 bases; unmatched junction nucleotides: 14. Germline CDR1 and CDR2: SQVTM and ANQGSEA. The CDR3: CSVETTPQREGGNEQFF. In nucleotides, the CDR3 is TGCAGCGTTGAAACCACACCCCAGCGGGAGGGCGGGAATGAGCAGTTCTTC.

This clonotype appeared a few times. J is TRBJ2-1 and V is TRBV11-2; no definite D call. Deletions cut 5 bases from V and 3 bases from J, with 20 bases between. From germline, CDR1 is SGHAT and CDR2 FQNNGV. The CDR3 loop spans 17 amino acids. CDR3 coding DNA: TGTGCCAGCAGCCCCATGGGCGGTAGCCGCTACTACAATGAGCAGTTCTTC. Its protein is CASSPMGGSRYYNEQFF.

This chain uses TRBV5-1 with TRBJ2-5, with a weak D call TRBD2 (6 bases). There are 14 residues in the CDR3. The germline V gene has CDR1 SGHRS and CDR2 YFSETQ. V gave up 4 bases and J gave up 1 base, with 11 bases separating them. The DNA of the CDR3 is TGCGCCAGCAGCCCAGGACTACGCCAAGAGACCCAGTACTTC. Translated, it gives CASSPGLRQETQYF.

The chain combines TRBV9 with TRBJ1-1; D gene uncertain. Trimming shortened V by 4 bases and J by 1 base, and 14 bases separated the two germline ends. The CDR3 loop spans 15 amino acids. Germline values: CDR1 SGDLS, CDR2 YYNGEE. This CDR3 reads CASSINPTGNTEAFF. As DNA, the CDR3 is TGTGCCAGCAGCATAAACCCGACGGGGAACACTGAAGCTTTCTTT. The whole variable domain, remainder taken from reference TRBV9 and TRBJ1-1, is DSGVTQTPKHLITATGQRVTLRCSPRSGDLSVYWYQQSLDQGLQFLIQYYNGEERAKGNILERFSAQQFPDLHSELNLSSLELGDSALYFCASSINPTGNTEAFFGQGTRLTVV.

This clonotype was counted only a few times. The chain has TRBV12-3 or TRBV12-4 and TRBJ2-6; D perhaps matches TRBD1 (6 bases). Trimming removed 6 bases at V and 0 bases at J, with 12 bases between. The CDR3 sequence is 16 residues long. As DNA, the CDR3 is TGTGCCAGCAGCCCGGGACACCGCTCTGGGGCCAACGTCCTGACTTTC. Amino acid sequence: CASSPGHRSGANVLTF.

This clonotype appeared a few times. The chain uses TRBV19 and TRBJ2-1; 11 positions agree with TRBD1. Trimming removed 4 bases from V and 3 bases from J; junction bases left unmatched: 8. Germline CDR1 LNHDA, CDR2 SQIVND (reference sequence). The CDR3 covers 17 residues. CDR3 region: CASSSPGGTGGYNEQFF. The CDR3 region has the DNA TGTGCCAGTAGTAGCCCGGGAGGGACAGGGGGCTACAATGAGCAGTTCTTC.

The chain uses TRBV7-8 and TRBJ2-2; maybe TRBD1 (6 bases). CDR1 and CDR2 from the germline V gene are SGHVS and FQNEAQ. CDR3 length: 15 residues. The V gene lost 6 bases and the J gene lost 7 bases, with 18 bases spanning the gap. The CDR3, as DNA: TGTGCCAGCAGTCTTGTACAGGGTTGGGGCGGGGAGCTGTTTTTT. Residues: CASSLVQGWGGELFF. The full variable domain, completed using reference TRBV7-8 and TRBJ2-2, is GAGVSQSPRYKVAKRGQDVALRCDPISGHVSLFWYQQALGQGPEFLTYFQNEAQLDKSGLPSDRFFAERPEGSVSTLKIQRTQQEDSAVYLCASSLVQGWGGELFFGEGSRLTVL.

This clonotype was counted between two and nine times. The gene calls are TRBV3-1 and TRBJ2-7; D remains ambiguous. V was shortened by 5 bases and J by 3 bases, with 5 bases between the two germline ends. CDR1 LGHDT and CDR2 YNNKEL come from the germline V gene (reference sequence). This CDR3 contains 11 residues. The CDR3 DNA is TGTGCCAGCAGCGTGAACTACGAGCAGTACTTC. It codes for CASSVNYEQYF.

J is TRBJ2-1 and V is TRBV24-1, with D possibly being TRBD1 (5 bases). V was cut by 5 bases and J by 9 bases, with 16 bases left in between. This CDR3 region has 14 residues. Looked up from germline, CDR1 is KGHDR and CDR2 is SFDVKD. CDR3 coding DNA: TGTGCCACCAGTGCAACAGGTACCAAGGGTGAGCAGTTCTTC. The encoded protein is CATSATGTKGEQFF.

The V gene is TRBV7-6, the J gene TRBJ2-5, with D perhaps TRBD2 (6 bases). This CDR3 region has 16 residues. Trimming removed 2 bases from V and 3 bases from J, with 16 bases in between. The V gene's germline CDR1 is SGHVS and CDR2 FNYEAQ. The CDR3 DNA follows: TGTGCCAGCAGCTTAAAACTAGCCGGACGTAAAGAGACCCAGTACTTC. As protein: CASSLKLAGRKETQYF. Using reference TRBV7-6 and TRBJ2-5 for the parts outside the CDR3, the full variable domain is GAGVSQSPRYKVTKRGQDVALRCDPISGHVSLYWYRQALGQGPEFLTYFNYEAQQDKSGLPNDRFSAERPEGSISTLTIQRTEQRDSAMYRCASSLKLAGRKETQYFGPGTRLLVL.

The chain is built from TRBV27 and TRBJ1-5; 10 bases line up with TRBD1. V was pared by 7 bases and J by 8 bases, with 5 bases of the junction left unmatched. The CDR3 sequence is 13 residues long. Germline V gene lookup returns CDR1 MNHEY and CDR2 SMNVEV (reference sequence). The CDR3 region has the DNA TGTGCCAGCAAGGGACAGGGGTGGGAGCCCCAGCATTTT. This encodes CASKGQGWEPQHF.

The V call is TRBV4-3, the J call TRBJ1-2; 12 bases align to TRBD1. Germline-derived CDR1 and CDR2 are LGHNA and YSLEER. V lost 1 base to trimming and J lost 4 bases; unmatched junction nucleotides: 7. The CDR3 loop spans 17 amino acids. The CDR3: CASSQVGTGGRGYGYTF. CDR3 DNA sequence: TGCGCCAGCAGCCAAGTAGGGACAGGGGGCCGGGGCTATGGCTACACCTTC.

This clonotype was seen just once. CDR3 sequence reads: CSARDRVVGDTQYF. For the CDR3, the DNA is TGCAGTGCTAGAGATCGGGTAGTGGGAGATACGCAGTATTTT. The chain recombines TRBV20-1 with TRBJ2-3, with D unclear. The germline CDR1 and CDR2 sequences are DFQATT and SNEGSKA (reference sequence). The CDR3 runs 14 residues. V was pared by 0 bases and J by 5 bases, with 12 bases between.

This clonotype was seen more than once but under ten times. This chain connects TRBV4-2 to TRBJ2-7; D gene unclear. Germline CDR1 reads LGHNA; CDR2 reads YNFKEQ. CDR3 length: 14 residues. V dropped 0 bases and J dropped 3 bases, with 9 bases sitting between them. This CDR3 is CASSQERSYYEQYF. CDR3 nucleotide sequence: TGTGCCAGCAGCCAAGAGAGATCCTACTACGAGCAGTACTTC.

This clonotype turned up a few times. The V gene is TRBV11-3, the J gene TRBJ2-2, with D unresolved. Germline CDR1 and CDR2: SGHNT and YENEEA. Trimming stripped 2 bases from V and 1 base from J, with 8 bases between. CDR3 length: 15 residues. The CDR3 DNA reads TGTGCCAGCAGCTTAAACCCAGGGAACACCGGGGAGCTGTTTTTT. Its protein is CASSLNPGNTGELFF.

J is TRBJ2-7 and V is TRBV20-1; 8 bases fit TRBD2. With V trimmed by 0 bases and J by 1 base, 5 bases remained unmatched. CDR1 DFQATT and CDR2 SNEGSKA come from the germline V gene (reference sequence). This CDR3 spans 15 amino acids. The CDR3 sequence: CSARDLREVSYEQYF. As DNA, the CDR3 is TGCAGTGCTAGAGATCTGCGGGAGGTTTCCTACGAGCAGTACTTC.

This clonotype turned up a few times. The chain couples TRBV7-2 to TRBJ2-1; TRBD2 agrees at 12 bases. J was trimmed by 8 bases and V by 5 bases; bases with no gene match: 13. This CDR3 contains 17 residues. Germline V gene lookup returns CDR1 SGHTA and CDR2 FQGNSA. CDR3 sequence (DNA): TGTGCCAGCAGCCTCGTCGGGCTAGCGGGAGGGCGGGATGAGCAGTTCTTC. Residues: CASSLVGLAGGRDEQFF.

This chain connects TRBV20-1 to TRBJ2-3, with 7 bases aligning to TRBD2. The germline gives CDR1 DFQATT, CDR2 SNEGSKA (reference sequence). V was clipped by 4 bases and J by 7 bases; unmatched bases: 11. This CDR3 spans 14 amino acids. The CDR3 here is CSANFGGSINTQYF. CDR3 nucleotides: TGCAGTGCTAACTTCGGCGGGAGTATAAATACGCAGTATTTT.

This clonotype was counted only a few times. The chain joins TRBV20-1 to TRBJ2-7; 7 bases fit TRBD2. V shed 3 bases, J shed 5 bases, and the junction held 10 bases outside the gene matches. CDR3 length: 14 amino acids. CDR1 and CDR2 (germline): DFQATT, SNEGSKA (reference sequence). In DNA, the CDR3 is TGCAGTGCTAGTTTGGGCGGGAGTTTGGACGAGCAGTACTTC. It encodes CSASLGGSLDEQYF.

This clonotype was seen a few times. The chain links TRBV9 to TRBJ1-3, with a tentative D call TRBD1 (6 bases). The CDR3 extends over 14 amino acids. Per the germline V gene, CDR1 is SGDLS and CDR2 is YYNGEE. The germline V and J ends were trimmed by 4 bases and 5 bases, with 13 bases remaining between them. The CDR3 coding sequence is TGTGCCAGCAGCCCAGGGGACCACAGAAACACCATATATTTT. Translation: CASSPGDHRNTIYF.

J is TRBJ1-5 and V is TRBV11-2; 9 positions match TRBD1. In germline, CDR1 is SGHAT, CDR2 FQNNGV. After removal of 0 bases from V and 6 bases from J, the junction contained 3 bases not matched to a gene. The CDR3 is 15 residues long. The CDR3 nucleotides are TGTGCCAGCAGCTTAGACACAGGGGGCTTTCAGCCCCAGCATTTT. It codes for CASSLDTGGFQPQHF.

The V call is TRBV20-1, the J call TRBJ2-2; unclear D gene. The CDR3 is 13 amino acids. Trimming removed 2 bases at V and 3 bases at J, with 7 bases between. Germline lookup yields CDR1 DFQATT and CDR2 SNEGSKA (reference sequence). The CDR3 DNA follows: TGCAGTGCTAGACGCTACTACACCGGGGAGCTGTTTTTT. It codes for CSARRYYTGELFF.

The CDR3 protein is CASSLGQSGGMDAYNEQFF. The CDR3 nucleotides are TGTGCCAGCAGCTTGGGACAGAGCGGAGGAATGGACGCCTACAATGAGCAGTTCTTC. This chain joins TRBV5-6 and TRBJ2-1; possibly TRBD1 or TRBD2 for D (5 bases each). The CDR3 consists of 19 residues. Trimming took off 0 bases at V and 2 bases at J, with 21 bases between the two ends. CDR1 and CDR2 (germline): SGHDT, YYEEEE. Using reference TRBV5-6 and TRBJ2-1 for the parts outside the CDR3, the full variable domain is DAGVTQSPTHLIKTRGQQVTLRCSPKSGHDTVSWYQQALGQGPQFIFQYYEEEERQRGNFPDRFSGHQFPNYSSELNVNALLLGDSALYLCASSLGQSGGMDAYNEQFFGPGTRLTVL.

In its sample, this clonotype was seen a few times. The chain is built from TRBV6-5 and TRBJ2-3, with 7 bases aligning to TRBD2. Trimming removed 2 bases from V and 0 bases from J; junction bases left unmatched: 8. This CDR3 spans 17 amino acids. Germline-derived CDR1 and CDR2 are MNHEY and SVGAGI. The CDR3 protein is CASSYHALAASTDTQYF. The CDR3 region has the DNA TGTGCCAGCAGTTACCACGCGCTAGCGGCTAGCACAGATACGCAGTATTTT.